The entry below describes one T cell receptor (beta chain). Clones were sequenced by immunoSEQ multiplex PCR, and TCRdb holds only the in-frame ones, with some missing. This table holds some 680,000 clones, 55% to 85% found once. Both subsets, CD45RA+ naive and CD45RA-negative memory, were split from the CD4+ cells. With 4 bases clipped from V and 12 bases from J, the junction kept 10 bases outside the gene matches. Germline loops: CDR1 SEHNR, CDR2 FQNEAQ (reference sequence). The CDR3 contains 14 residues. The data stem from a study of shared clonotypes between healthy human individuals. Study summary: There were three CD4 naive, three CD4 memory, two CD8 naive and one CD8 memory plates per donor.

J is TRBJ2-1 and V is TRBV7-9; 9 bases are a match to TRBD2. The receptor comes from a woman aged 25 to 39 in good health. The source material was memory CD4+ T cells sorted from blood. Indicated subset: CD45RA-negative fraction. The CDR3 nucleotides are TGTGCCAGCAGCTCGGGACTAGCAGTAGAAGTGCAGTTCTTC. Protein product: CASSSGLAVEVQFF. Full variable domain (rest looked up from reference TRBV7-9 and TRBJ2-1): DTGVSQNPRHKITKRGQNVTFRCDPISEHNRLYWYRQTLGQGPEFLTYFQNEAQLEKSRLLSDRFSAERPKGSFSTLEIQRTEQGDSAMYLCASSSGLAVEVQFFGPGTRLTVL.